One sample yielded the 4 T cell receptor beta chains listed below, sequenced in a study of blood T cell repertoires in COVID-19. This table comes from immunoSEQ multiplex PCR, and its TCRdb copy is limited to in-frame clones, with some not included. Here the sample spans about 200,000 clones, over 70% being singletons. Sequencing used peripheral blood. All receptors come from a woman aged 50 to 65 with acute or convalescent COVID-19.

The chain links TRBV7-2 to TRBJ2-3; TRBD2 matches at 9 bases. The germline V gene encodes CDR1 SGHTA and CDR2 FQGNSA. This CDR3 region has 15 residues. J lost 4 bases, V lost 6 bases, and 8 bases had no gene match. CDR3 in amino acids: CASRATGLAPDTQYF. DNA of the CDR3: TGTGCCAGCAGAGCCACGGGACTAGCTCCAGATACGCAGTATTTT. Full variable domain (outside the CDR3, taken from reference TRBV7-2 and TRBJ2-3): GAGVSQSPSNKVTEKGKDVELRCDPISGHTALYWYRQSLGQGLEFLIYFQGNSAPDKSGLPSDRFSAERTGGSVSTLTIQRTQQEDSAVYLCASRATGLAPDTQYFGPGTRLTVL.

J is TRBJ2-1 and V is TRBV15, with 10 bases that match TRBD2. The trim removed 1 base at V and 6 bases at J, leaving 6 bases unmatched. The V gene's germline CDR1 is LNHNV and CDR2 YYDKDF (reference sequence). This CDR3 spans 16 amino acids. The CDR3 DNA is TGTGCCACCAGCAGAGGGGGGCTAGCGGGAGTCAATGAGCAGTTCTTC. Translated, it gives CATSRGGLAGVNEQFF.

This rearrangement joins TRBV15 to TRBJ2-3, with 9 bases aligning to TRBD2. V shed 3 bases, J shed 4 bases, and the junction held 8 bases outside the gene matches. The CDR3 runs to 16 residues. From germline, CDR1 is LNHNV and CDR2 YYDKDF (reference sequence). The CDR3 loop reads CATSRDPGLAADTQYF. In DNA, the CDR3 is TGTGCCACCAGCAGGGACCCGGGACTAGCCGCAGATACGCAGTATTTT.

This sequence joins TRBV10-1 and TRBJ2-3; a possible D gene is TRBD1 (5 bases). The CDR3 is 15 residues long. V was shortened by 0 bases and J by 5 bases, with 12 bases between the two germline ends. Germline V gene data show CDR1 as WNHNN and CDR2 as SYGVQD (reference sequence). CDR3 loop: CASSESQAGRDTQYF. In nucleotides, the CDR3 is TGCGCCAGCAGTGAGTCCCAGGCAGGGCGAGATACGCAGTATTTT.